The 29 T cell receptor beta chains below come from one sample, sequenced in a study of CD8+ T cells in alopecia areata. Described treatment: oral pan-JAK inhibitor, 5-10 mg twice daily. Sequencing relied on a cDNA template that was reverse transcribed from extracted RNA. The table came from immunoSEQ multiplex PCR; TCRdb's copy has only in-frame clones and leaves some out. The sample yields roughly 180,000 clones, roughly 50% seen once. Specimen: CD8+ T cells sorted from blood, collected at week 24, from a patient treated with tofacitinib. These receptors were collected from a human donor with alopecia areata.

This clone was observed a handful of times. The chain joins TRBV6-5 to TRBJ2-3; 8 positions match TRBD1. J was trimmed by 1 base and V by 5 bases; bases with no gene match: 5. Germline V lookup: CDR1 MNHEY, CDR2 SVGAGI. The CDR3 runs 15 residues. Here the CDR3 reads CASSPGTGGTDTQYF. The CDR3 nucleotides read TGTGCCAGCAGTCCCGGGACAGGAGGCACAGATACGCAGTATTTT.

V usage is TRBV27 and J usage is TRBJ2-1; 9 bases line up with TRBD2. The CDR3 loop spans 15 amino acids. After removal of 6 bases from V and 5 bases from J, the junction contained 8 bases not matched to a gene. Germline CDR1 MNHEY, CDR2 SMNVEV (reference sequence). The CDR3 loop is CASSPLRGGDNEQFF. As DNA, the CDR3 is TGTGCCAGCAGCCCCCTCCGCGGGGGGGACAATGAGCAGTTCTTC.

This chain uses TRBV4-3 with TRBJ2-1, with D possibly TRBD1 on 5 matching bases. This CDR3 region has 15 residues. Trimming stripped 4 bases from V and 0 bases from J, with 10 bases between. Germline values: CDR1 LGHNA, CDR2 YSLEER. CDR3 sequence: CASSPRQSSYNEQFF. Written as DNA, the CDR3 is TGCGCCAGCAGCCCGAGACAGAGCTCCTACAATGAGCAGTTCTTC.

The rearrangement joins TRBV13 to TRBJ1-1; D is unresolved. Germline loops: CDR1 PRHDT, CDR2 FYEKMQ (reference sequence). The CDR3 is 14 residues long. Trimming took off 1 base at V and 3 bases at J, with 9 bases between the two ends. The DNA for the CDR3 is TGTGCCAGCAGCTTAGCAGGTGCGGACACTGAAGCTTTCTTT. This gives the protein CASSLAGADTEAFF.

This chain connects TRBV4-3 to TRBJ2-7, with D perhaps matching TRBD2 (5 bases). Trimming left V 0 bases short and J 4 bases short, with 13 bases between. CDR3 size: 15 residues. Germline V gene sequence: CDR1 LGHNA, CDR2 YSLEER. The chain's CDR3 is CASSQDPGPGYEQYF. The DNA of the CDR3 is TGCGCCAGCAGCCAAGACCCCGGCCCGGGGTACGAGCAGTACTTC.

This clone was counted only a few times. The chain couples TRBV4-3 to TRBJ1-4, with D perhaps matching TRBD1 (6 bases). CDR1 and CDR2 (germline): LGHNA, YSLEER. V was clipped by 8 bases and J by 4 bases, with 14 bases between them. This CDR3 spans 14 amino acids. The CDR3 reads CASRKDSDNEKLFF. DNA for the CDR3: TGCGCCAGCCGTAAGGACAGTGATAATGAAAAACTGTTTTTT.

CDR3 bases: TGTGCCAGCAGTGTAGCGGGGACGCCCGAGCAGTACTTC. As protein: CASSVAGTPEQYF. This rearrangement joins TRBV11-1 to TRBJ2-7; 8 bases align to TRBD2. This CDR3 has 13 residues. Germline V CDR1 and CDR2: SGHAT, FQDESV (reference sequence). V lost 6 bases and J lost 6; bases outside the gene matches: 7.

The V gene is TRBV30, the J gene TRBJ2-1; D perhaps matches TRBD2 (6 bases). V gave up 4 bases and J gave up 4 bases, with 14 bases separating them. This CDR3 has 14 amino acids. Germline lookup yields CDR1 GTSNPN and CDR2 SVGIG (reference sequence). The CDR3 reads CAWTVGGSYNEQFF. DNA of the CDR3: TGTGCCTGGACCGTCGGGGGAAGTTACAATGAGCAGTTCTTC.

The chain has TRBV4-1 and TRBJ2-3; TRBD1 might be the D (5 bases). The CDR3 totals 15 residues. Germline V CDR1 and CDR2: MGHRA, YSYEKL. V was cut by 1 base and J by 5 bases, with 13 bases left in between. The chain's CDR3 is CASSQGGQTLDTQYF. DNA for the CDR3: TGCGCCAGCAGCCAAGGGGGCCAGACATTAGATACGCAGTATTTT.

This clone showed up just a few times. V gene TRBV7-6 combines with J gene TRBJ2-7, with 11 bases that match TRBD1. CDR1 is SGHVS, CDR2 FNYEAQ, per germline. V gave up 5 bases and J gave up 2 bases; unmatched junction bases: 2. The CDR3 loop spans 14 amino acids. The CDR3 DNA is TGTGCCAGCAGCGCGGGACAGGGGGCCTACGAGCAGTACTTC. Translated: CASSAGQGAYEQYF.

The table lists this clone with a few counts. CDR3 nucleotides: TGTGCCAGCAGTTTTGGAGAGACCCAGTACTTC. Translated, it gives CASSFGETQYF. V gene TRBV11-2 combines with J gene TRBJ2-5; no clear D. This CDR3 spans 11 amino acids. Per germline, CDR1 SGHAT and CDR2 FQNNGV. The ends were cut back, 6 bases at V and 4 bases at J, with 6 bases in the middle.

CDR3: CASSLSIRQGRNQETQYF. The CDR3 bases are TGTGCCAGCAGTTTATCGATACGGCAGGGCCGTAACCAAGAGACCCAGTACTTC. This chain joins TRBV27 and TRBJ2-5; D possibly corresponds to TRBD1 (5 bases). The CDR3 length is 18 residues. The V end was cut by 0 bases, the J end by 0 bases, with 17 bases between. Germline CDR1 MNHEY, CDR2 SMNVEV (reference sequence).

The chain carries TRBV10-3 and TRBJ2-1; 7 bases agree with TRBD1. With V trimmed by 2 bases and J by 4 bases, 8 bases remained unmatched. Germline V CDR1 and CDR2: ENHRY, SYGVKD. There are 16 residues in the CDR3. The CDR3 region is CAISEVAAGGYNEQFF. The CDR3 DNA sequence: TGTGCCATCAGTGAGGTTGCGGCAGGGGGATACAATGAGCAGTTCTTC.

This clone was picked up a small number of times. V is TRBV29-1 and J is TRBJ2-2; D is ambiguous. The germline V gene has CDR1 SQVTM and CDR2 ANQGSEA. This CDR3 contains 13 residues. V was cut by 0 bases and J by 9 bases, with 11 bases left in between. The CDR3 DNA follows: TGCAGCGTTGAAGATCCCGTTGTGAGGGAGCTGTTTTTT. It translates to CSVEDPVVRELFF.

This clone was counted between two and nine times. This sequence joins TRBV7-9 and TRBJ2-7, with no clear D. Trimming took 5 bases from V and 0 from J, leaving 20 bases between them. The CDR3 extends over 17 amino acids. From germline, CDR1 is SEHNR and CDR2 FQNEAQ (reference sequence). This CDR3 reads CASSPRERERASYEQYF. Written as DNA, the CDR3 is TGTGCCAGCAGCCCAAGGGAAAGGGAAAGGGCCTCCTACGAGCAGTACTTC.

The CDR3 reads CASNSPGTGVYEQYF. Here the CDR3 DNA reads TGTGCCAGCAACTCCCCCGGGACAGGGGTTTACGAGCAGTACTTC. The rearrangement uses TRBV11-2 and TRBJ2-7; TRBD1 agrees at 10 bases. Germline CDR1 is SGHAT and CDR2 is FQNNGV. V was pared by 7 bases and J by 4 bases, with 10 bases of the junction left unmatched. The CDR3 covers 15 residues. Based on the CDR3 plus reference TRBV11-2 and TRBJ2-7, the full variable domain is EAGVAQSPRYKIIEKRQSVAFWCNPISGHATLYWYQQILGQGPKLLIQFQNNGVVDDSQLPKDRFSAERLKGVDSTLKIQPAKLEDSAVYLCASNSPGTGVYEQYFGPGTRLTVT.

This clone was counted between two and nine times. The J gene is TRBJ2-5, the V gene TRBV4-3, with TRBD1 identical over 7 bases. The CDR3 length is 15 residues. Germline CDR1 LGHNA, CDR2 YSLEER. V lost 0 bases to trimming and J lost 3 bases; unmatched junction nucleotides: 4. In nucleotides, the CDR3 is TGCGCCAGCAGCCAAGATCCGGACAGGAAAGAGACCCAGTACTTC. Translating it yields CASSQDPDRKETQYF.

The chain links TRBV4-3 to TRBJ2-7, with D possibly matching TRBD2 (6 bases). CDR1 and CDR2 from the germline V gene are LGHNA and YSLEER. Trimming removed 0 bases from V and 2 bases from J, with 14 bases in between. This CDR3 contains 16 residues. In DNA form, the CDR3 reads TGCGCCAGCAGCCAAGATCCGCGGGGCCCAACCTACGAGCAGTACTTC. Residues: CASSQDPRGPTYEQYF.

The chain uses TRBV5-4 and TRBJ2-5, with 7 nucleotides matching TRBD1. In germline, CDR1 is SGHNT, CDR2 YYREEE (reference sequence). The CDR3 is made up of 15 amino acids. The V segment lost 4 bases and the J segment 2 bases; nucleotides outside the gene matches: 8. The CDR3 is CASSLRDSVQETQYF. DNA of the CDR3: TGTGCCAGCAGCCTCCGGGACAGCGTACAAGAGACCCAGTACTTC. The entire variable domain, with the rest obtained from reference TRBV5-4 and TRBJ2-5, is as follows: ETGVTQSPTHLIKTRGQQVTLRCSSQSGHNTVSWYQQALGQGPQFIFQYYREEENGRGNFPPRFSGLQFPNYSSELNVNALELDDSALYLCASSLRDSVQETQYFGPGTRLLVL.

This clone was seen a few times. The rearrangement joins TRBV14 to TRBJ1-2; no clear D gene. This CDR3 contains 13 residues. Trimming pared 1 base from V and 3 bases from J, leaving 6 bases between. CDR1 is SGHDN and CDR2 is FVKESK in the germline V gene. This chain's CDR3 is CASSQGQDYGYTF. CDR3 sequence (DNA): TGTGCCAGCAGCCAAGGGCAGGACTATGGCTACACCTTC. The whole variable domain, filled in from reference TRBV14 and TRBJ1-2, reads EAGVTQFPSHSVIEKGQTVTLRCDPISGHDNLYWYRRVMGKEIKFLLHFVKESKQDESGMPNNRFLAERTGGTYSTLKVQPAELEDSGVYFCASSQGQDYGYTFGSGTRLTVV.

V and J are TRBV29-1 and TRBJ2-1; D not certain. With 8 bases removed from V and 7 bases from J, the gap between germline ends came to 18 bases. Germline V CDR1 and CDR2: SQVTM, ANQGSEA. The CDR3 sequence is 13 residues long. CDR3 sequence reads: CSLIRLKANEQFF. CDR3 DNA sequence: TGCAGCCTCATCCGCTTGAAGGCGAATGAGCAGTTCTTC.

The genes are TRBV10-3 and TRBJ1-2; no firm D call. Germline CDR1 and CDR2: ENHRY and SYGVKD. The CDR3 has 16 amino acids. V lost 8 bases and J 4 bases, leaving 23 bases between the germline ends. The CDR3 reads CAIVASPEIRGYGYTF. The DNA of the CDR3 is TGTGCCATCGTCGCCTCCCCAGAGATTCGTGGCTATGGCTACACCTTC.

The genes are TRBV30 and TRBJ1-6; possible D gene TRBD1, 5 bases. CDR1 GTSNPN and CDR2 SVGIG come from the germline V gene (reference sequence). CDR3 length equals 13 residues. The V gene lost 5 bases and the J gene lost 9 bases, with 14 bases spanning the gap. The DNA for the CDR3 is TGTGCCTGGGAATCCGGGACCATTTCACCCCTCCACTTT. Protein: CAWESGTISPLHF.

The chain joins TRBV4-3 to TRBJ2-7; the D gene is possibly TRBD1 (5 bases). V lost 3 bases, J lost 5 bases, and 11 bases lay in between. Germline CDR1 and CDR2: LGHNA and YSLEER. The CDR3 extends over 13 amino acids. Written as DNA, the CDR3 is TGCGCCAGCAGCCAGGGCCTACAGGACGAGCAGTACTTC. Encoded protein: CASSQGLQDEQYF.

The CDR3 region is CASRTGEETQYF. The CDR3 coding sequence is TGTGCCAGCAGGACAGGGGAAGAGACCCAGTACTTC. J is TRBJ2-5 and V is TRBV6-5, with 8 bases aligning to TRBD1. Germline CDR1 reads MNHEY; CDR2 reads SVGAGI. Trimming took 6 bases from V and 3 from J; bases not matched to a gene: 0. This CDR3 is built from 12 residues.

The rearrangement uses TRBV9 and TRBJ2-3, with D perhaps assigned TRBD1 or TRBD2 (5 bases each). This CDR3 is 12 amino acids long. Between the trimmed V and J ends, which lost 7 bases and 3 bases, there was a span of 9 bases. Germline V gives CDR1 SGDLS, CDR2 YYNGEE. The CDR3 sequence: CASGGSTDTQYF. The CDR3 coding sequence is TGTGCCAGCGGGGGTAGTACAGATACGCAGTATTTT.

This chain connects TRBV7-9 to TRBJ2-1, with TRBD2 matching over 10 bases. Germline CDR1 SEHNR, CDR2 FQNEAQ (reference sequence). J gave up 0 bases and V 4 bases, and 3 bases lay outside the gene matches. This CDR3 has 16 amino acids. The CDR3 DNA is TGTGCCAGCAGCTACAGCGGGGGGGCCTCCTACAATGAGCAGTTCTTC. This translates into CASSYSGGASYNEQFF.

The chain joins TRBV30 to TRBJ2-7; D is perhaps TRBD1 or TRBD2 (5 bases each). The germline V gene has CDR1 GTSNPN and CDR2 SVGIG (reference sequence). V was pared by 4 bases and J by 3 bases, with 16 bases between. The CDR3 is 14 amino acids. The CDR3 DNA follows: TGTGCCTGGAATCAGGGAGCCGCAGTCTACGAGCAGTACTTC. Translated, it gives CAWNQGAAVYEQYF.

This clone has a single count. The V and J genes are TRBV27 and TRBJ1-1; a weak D match, TRBD1 (5 bases). Germline V CDR1 and CDR2: MNHEY, SMNVEV (reference sequence). This CDR3 has 15 residues. Trimming cost V 6 bases and J 0 bases, with 14 bases left between them. The CDR3 spells CASRITGEMNTEAFF. CDR3 bases: TGTGCCAGCAGGATTACAGGTGAGATGAACACTGAAGCTTTCTTT.